This T cell receptor beta chain was found in a study of blood T cell repertoires in COVID-19. Study information: PBMCs, B-cell-depleted T cells, or T cells were the source of the cDNA or gDNA that made up the material.

The participants were between roughly 18 and 100 years old and came from roughly 24 US areas. Cohort assignment relied on participant-reported clinical history. V shed 3 bases and J shed 3 bases, with 9 bases lying between them. This CDR3 is 15 amino acids long. CDR1 is LNHDA and CDR2 is SQIVND in the germline V gene (reference sequence). Clones were sequenced by immunoSEQ multiplex PCR, and TCRdb holds only the in-frame ones, with some missing. The data show some 530,000 clones, about 88% seen once. The chain is built from TRBV19 and TRBJ1-6; a possible D gene is TRBD1 (6 bases). Specimen: PBMCs or T cells enriched from blood (not recorded which). This TCR was recovered from a woman between 55 and 75 years old who had recovered from COVID-19. The CDR3, as DNA: TGTGCCAGTAGTATTGAGGGGGTCTATAATTCACCCCTCCACTTT. It encodes CASSIEGVYNSPLHF. The entire variable domain, with the rest obtained from reference TRBV19 and TRBJ1-6, is as follows: DGGITQSPKYLFRKEGQNVTLSCEQNLNHDAMYWYRQDPGQGLRLIYYSQIVNDFQKGDIAEGYSVSREKKESFPLTVTSAQKNPTAFYLCASSIEGVYNSPLHFGNGTRLTVT.